This TCR beta chain appears in the sequencing data of a study of shared clonotypes between healthy human individuals. Some clones are missing from TCRdb's copy, which holds only in-frame ones; the method was immunoSEQ multiplex PCR. The data hold fewer than 1 million clones, with 90% to 97% observed a single time. Naive CD8 populations comprised CD45RO-negative cells positively selected for CCR7, excluding terminally differentiated effector memory CD45RA+ cells. From germline, CDR1 is SGHVS and CDR2 FQNEAQ. V shed 3 bases and J 5 bases; nucleotides not matched to a gene: 3. The length of the CDR3 is 14 residues.

This TCR came from a young man in good health. Input material: naive CD8+ T cells sorted from blood. This sequence joins TRBV7-8 and TRBJ1-5; 8 bases map to TRBD1. The CDR3 coding sequence is TGTGCCAGCAGCTTTGACAGGGGAGATCAGCCCCAGCATTTT. Translating gives CASSFDRGDQPQHF.